This T cell receptor beta chain was found in a study of blood T cell repertoires in COVID-19. Judged by abundance, this clone is medium-sized (0.01 to 0.1%). Per the authors' pipeline: Amplifying reference gene primers gave estimates of nucleated cell counts. Using immunoSEQ multiplex PCR, the repertoire was profiled, and TCRdb retains in-frame clones only, with some absent. D and trimming come from the DNA, and the V and J calls and clone size come from that table. The table records some 150,000 clones, around four fifths of them present only once. The CDR3 spans 18 residues. Germline V gene lookup returns CDR1 LGHNA and CDR2 YSLEER. Unmatched junction bases numbered 9, after V lost 0 bases and J lost 3 bases.

This sequence joins TRBV4-3 and TRBJ2-3; the match to TRBD2 covers 10 bases. The clonotype was recovered from a woman between 50 and 59 years old in a cohort exposed to, infected with or recovered from COVID-19 (not recorded which). The sequenced sample was PBMCs or T cells enriched from blood (not recorded which). CDR3 sequence: CASSQDPGVAGGTDTQYF. The DNA for the CDR3 is TGCGCCAGCAGCCAAGACCCCGGGGTAGCGGGAGGTACAGATACGCAGTATTTT.